Listed below are T cell receptor beta chains from one sample, sequenced in a study of neurological immune-mediated disorders. TCRdb independently ran MiXCR on the 5' RACE reads; one entry per CDR3 protein. The sample contains some 87,000 distinct CDR3 sequences, less than 15% of which appear only once. Sequencing was carried out using PBMCs. These receptors came from a female donor with HTLV-1-associated myelopathy (HAM/TSP). Each CDR3 is given with its conserved first and last residue. The D gene is left open where the match is weak. Clone size, where shown, is once, few, many, or a class for clones that have expanded.

V gene	clone size	J gene	D gene	CDR3 protein	CDR3 DNA
TRBV12-3/TRBV12-4	many	TRBJ1-1	-	CASSSDRNTEAFF	TGTGCCAGCAGTTCTGACAGAAACACTGAAGCTTTCTTT
TRBV27	few	TRBJ2-7	-	CASIPLGGGSYEQYF	TGTGCCAGCATTCCCCTGGGGGGCGGATCCTACGAGCAGTACTTC
TRBV4-1	-	TRBJ2-3	-	CASSHRRSTDTQYF	TGCGCCAGCAGCCATAGAAGAAGCACAGATACGCAGTATTTT
TRBV7-3	many	TRBJ2-3	-	CASSFFGGVGRRDTQYF	TGTGCCAGCAGCTTTTTTGGTGGGGTGGGTAGGAGAGATACGCAGTATTTT
TRBV7-2	-	TRBJ2-5	-	CASSSGPRGIETQYF	TGTGCCAGCAGCTCCGGACCTAGGGGCATCGAGACCCAGTACTTC
TRBV7-9	many	TRBJ1-4	-	CASSPRGRATNEKLFF	TGTGCCAGCAGCCCTAGGGGCCGGGCAACTAATGAAAAACTGTTTTTT
TRBV11-2	many	TRBJ2-1	TRBD1	CASSLEMGTGYNEQFF	TGTGCCAGCAGCTTAGAAATGGGGACAGGGTACAATGAGCAGTTCTTC
TRBV20-1	many	TRBJ1-2	-	CSASSQAGGYTF	TGCAGTGCTAGTTCACAGGCGGGTGGCTACACCTTC
TRBV29-1	many	TRBJ2-1	TRBD2	CSDRTSRGLNEQFF	TGCAGCGACCGGACTAGCAGAGGCCTCAATGAGCAGTTCTTC
TRBV18	-	TRBJ1-5	TRBD1	CASSPRDRADQPQHF	TGTGCCAGCTCACCAAGGGACAGGGCGGATCAGCCCCAGCATTTT
TRBV5-1	many	TRBJ2-7	-	CASSLVAPYEQYF	TGCGCCAGCAGCTTGGTGGCGCCCTACGAGCAGTACTTC
TRBV20-1	many	TRBJ2-3	TRBD2	CSAIISGGPNTDTQYF	TGCAGTGCTATAATTAGCGGGGGGCCCAACACAGATACGCAGTATTTT
TRBV6-5	many	TRBJ2-2	-	CASSLGQHKVTGELFF	TGTGCCAGCAGCCTCGGACAGCATAAAGTCACCGGGGAGCTGTTTTTT
TRBV3-1	-	TRBJ1-2	-	CASSWESGGYTF	TGTGCCAGCAGTTGGGAGTCGGGCGGCTACACCTTC
TRBV12-3/TRBV12-4	many	TRBJ1-4	TRBD1	CASRIPGGEKLFF	TGTGCCAGCAGGATCCCAGGGGGTGAAAAACTGTTTTTT
TRBV5-5	many	TRBJ2-1	TRBD2	CASSWGRGVAGSNEQFF	TGTGCCAGCAGCTGGGGGCGGGGGGTAGCGGGGAGCAATGAGCAGTTCTTC
TRBV11-2	-	TRBJ2-2	TRBD1	CASSPGTGDTGELFF	TGTGCCAGCAGCCCGGGGACAGGGGACACCGGGGAGCTGTTTTTT
TRBV6-5	many	TRBJ2-7	-	CASAYRALSEQYF	TGTGCCAGCGCTTACAGGGCTTTATCCGAGCAGTACTTC
TRBV5-1	many	TRBJ2-1	-	CASSPRGSNNEQFF	TGCGCCAGCAGCCCGAGGGGGTCTAACAATGAGCAGTTCTTC
TRBV9	many	TRBJ2-2	-	CASSELPVQNTGELFF	TGTGCCAGCAGCGAGCTACCTGTTCAGAACACCGGGGAGCTGTTTTTT
TRBV2	many	TRBJ2-3	TRBD2	CASSPKGTRLHTQYF	TGTGCCAGCAGTCCAAAAGGGACTAGGTTACATACGCAGTATTTT
TRBV6-6	once	TRBJ2-2	-	CASSWGYTGELFF	TGTGCCAGCAGTTGGGGGTACACCGGGGAGCTGTTTTTT
TRBV27	-	TRBJ2-7	-	CASQGPLMRGSYEQYF	TGTGCCAGCCAGGGACCCTTAATGCGGGGCTCCTACGAGCAGTACTTC
TRBV6-5	many	TRBJ1-5	-	CASSLTEDSNQPQHF	TGTGCCAGCAGTCTAACAGAAGATAGCAATCAGCCCCAGCATTTT
TRBV7-2	many	TRBJ1-5	TRBD1	CASSPRGTGGDQPQHF	TGTGCCAGCAGCCCCCGCGGGACAGGGGGCGATCAGCCCCAGCATTTT
TRBV29-1	many	TRBJ2-7	TRBD2	CSVGGGTGGYEQYF	TGCAGCGTTGGAGGTGGGACGGGAGGCTACGAGCAGTACTTC
TRBV28	many	TRBJ2-7	-	CASSLILSGLGQYF	TGTGCCAGCAGTTTAATATTATCGGGGCTCGGGCAGTACTTC
TRBV11-2	many	TRBJ2-3	-	CASSSTQIPGDTQYF	TGTGCCAGCAGCTCGACTCAGATTCCTGGAGATACGCAGTATTTT
TRBV5-1	-	TRBJ1-1	-	CASSPGGRTFF	TGCGCCAGCAGTCCGGGGGGTAGAACTTTCTTT
TRBV5-1	many	TRBJ2-1	-	CASSSAPNIYNEQFF	TGCGCCAGCAGCTCCGCACCCAATATTTACAATGAGCAGTTCTTC
TRBV27	-	TRBJ2-6	TRBD1	CASSLGTGGRPGANVLTF	TGTGCCAGCAGTTTGGGGACAGGGGGTCGTCCTGGGGCCAACGTCCTGACTTTC
TRBV5-1	-	TRBJ1-1	TRBD1	CASSPRDSNTEAFF	TGCGCCAGCAGCCCCAGGGACAGCAACACTGAAGCTTTCTTT
TRBV29-1	many	TRBJ1-2	TRBD1	CSVAGTGAVRDGYTF	TGCAGCGTTGCCGGGACAGGGGCCGTCCGCGATGGCTACACCTTC
TRBV5-1	many	TRBJ2-7	TRBD1	CASSIDPGQGNYEQYF	TGCGCCAGCAGCATTGACCCGGGACAGGGAAACTACGAGCAGTACTTC
TRBV18	few	TRBJ2-7	-	CASSPGDLYEQYF	TGTGCCAGCTCACCAGGGGACCTATACGAGCAGTACTTC
TRBV20-1	many	TRBJ2-1	-	CSARRGARAHKNEQFF	TGCAGTGCTAGGCGAGGAGCTAGGGCACATAAAAATGAGCAGTTCTTC
TRBV29-1	many	TRBJ2-7	-	CSARTLYEQYF	TGCAGCGCCCGGACTCTGTACGAGCAGTACTTC
TRBV6-2/TRBV6-3	-	TRBJ1-1	TRBD1	CASKDRDYTEAFF	TGTGCCAGCAAAGACAGGGATTACACTGAAGCTTTCTTT
TRBV3-1	many	TRBJ2-7	-	CASSGPQGHQEYF	TGTGCCAGCAGCGGACCCCAGGGACACCAAGAGTACTTC
TRBV28	many	TRBJ2-7	-	CASSLVLPTYEQYF	TGTGCCAGCAGTTTAGTCCTTCCCACCTACGAGCAGTACTTC
TRBV12-3/TRBV12-4	many	TRBJ2-1	TRBD2	CASSPGLAGGHNEQFF	TGTGCCAGCAGCCCGGGACTAGCGGGAGGACACAATGAGCAGTTCTTC
TRBV5-1	many	TRBJ2-1	-	CASSRLTSNNEQFF	TGCGCCAGCAGCCGCCTTACTAGCAACAATGAGCAGTTCTTC
TRBV6-1	many	TRBJ1-1	-	CASSISNTEAFF	TGTGCCAGCAGCATAAGCAACACTGAAGCTTTCTTT
TRBV20-1	-	TRBJ1-3	-	CSARDPSSFHSGNTIYF	TGCAGTGCTAGAGATCCGTCCTCTTTCCACTCTGGAAACACCATATATTTT
TRBV5-1	many	TRBJ2-3	TRBD1	CASGQGEPDTQYF	TGCGCCAGCGGACAGGGGGAACCCGATACGCAGTATTTT
TRBV5-1	-	TRBJ2-3	TRBD2	CASSWIAGGRTDTQYF	TGCGCCAGCAGCTGGATAGCGGGGGGGCGCACAGATACGCAGTATTTT
TRBV6-8	-	TRBJ2-1	-	CASSYSNQRPVNEQFF	TGTGCCAGCAGTTACTCGAACCAGCGCCCCGTTAATGAGCAGTTCTTC
TRBV6-6	many	TRBJ1-5	-	CASMFRGRNQPQHF	TGTGCCAGCATGTTCAGGGGACGCAATCAGCCCCAGCATTTT